Listed here are 13 T cell receptor beta chains from one sample, sequenced in a study of early T cells in non-severe SARS-CoV-2 infection. TCRdb passed the 5' RACE reads through MiXCR, listing each CDR3 protein once. The sample holds fewer than 55,000 distinct CDR3 sequences, roughly 4.2% seen once. Sequences were obtained from whole blood. These TCRs come from an adult who was a healthcare worker with PCR-confirmed SARS-CoV-2 infection or an uninfected control (not recorded which).

This clonotype was counted between two and nine times. The junction departs from the called germline gene at one end, perhaps through a read error. The CDR3 bases are TGCGCCAGCAGTATAGACGGGGGAGGGGACTTTACCCTCTTC. Its translation: CASSIDGGGDFTLF. V is TRBV5-1 and J is TRBJ2-1; 7 positions agree with TRBD2. The CDR3 sequence is 14 residues long. CDR1 is SGHRS and CDR2 is YFSETQ in the germline V gene.

This clonotype was seen many times. The rearrangement joins TRBV7-3 to TRBJ1-5; D unclear. The V gene lost 5 bases and the J gene lost 7 bases, with 12 bases spanning the gap. Germline CDR1 and CDR2: SGHTA and FQGTGA. The CDR3 runs to 13 residues. This CDR3 is CASSSQPGQPQHF. The DNA of the CDR3 is TGTGCCAGCAGCAGCCAGCCCGGGCAGCCCCAGCATTTT.

In this sample, this clonotype turned up many times. CDR3 loop: CASSLWTGATEAFF. CDR3 sequence (DNA): TGTGCCAGCAGCCTATGGACAGGGGCGACTGAAGCTTTCTTT. The genes are TRBV3-1 and TRBJ1-1; 9 bases are a match to TRBD1. The V and J ends lost 4 bases and 5 bases, in that order; junction bases with no gene match: 5. This CDR3 contains 14 residues. CDR1 and CDR2 from the germline V gene are LGHDT and YNNKEL (reference sequence).

This clonotype has a count of ten or more. The chain has TRBV12-5 and TRBJ1-1; no definite D call. CDR1 and CDR2 (germline): LGHNT, FRNRAP. This CDR3 has 12 residues. V lost 1 base, J lost 5 bases, and 5 bases lay in between. The CDR3 sequence is CASGLGGTEAFF. Written as DNA, the CDR3 is TGTGCTAGTGGTTTGGGGGGAACTGAAGCTTTCTTT. Together with reference TRBV12-5 and TRBJ1-1, the CDR3 gives the full variable domain: DARVTQTPRHKVTEMGQEVTMRCQPILGHNTVFWYRQTMMQGLELLAYFRNRAPLDDSGMPKDRFSAEMPDATLATLKIQPSEPRDSAVYFCASGLGGTEAFFGQGTRLTVV.

This clonotype was observed a handful of times. The chain is built from TRBV11-2 and TRBJ2-3; D unresolved. The V gene lost 6 bases and the J gene lost 6 bases, with 10 bases spanning the gap. The CDR3 covers 12 residues. CDR1 and CDR2 (germline): SGHAT, FQNNGV. CDR3 in DNA: TGTGCCAGCAGAACTCTAACGGATACGCAGTATTTT. Translation gives CASRTLTDTQYF.

The chain has TRBV6-5 and TRBJ2-1; TRBD2 aligns across 11 bases. Germline CDR1 and CDR2: MNHEY and SVGAGI. With V trimmed by 2 bases and J by 8 bases, 11 bases remained unmatched. The CDR3 loop spans 17 amino acids. DNA of the CDR3: TGTGCCAGCAGTTACGCGGGAGCTACTAGCGGGAGAGATGAGCAGTTCTTC. It is translated as CASSYAGATSGRDEQFF.

This clonotype occurred many times. The V and J genes are TRBV20-1 and TRBJ1-1; D not resolved. V was trimmed by 0 bases and J by 4 bases, leaving 15 bases between them. The CDR3 consists of 15 residues. CDR1 and CDR2 from the germline V gene are DFQATT and SNEGSKA (reference sequence). The CDR3 protein is CSARDDGGGGTEAFF. Written as DNA, the CDR3 is TGCAGTGCTAGAGATGACGGAGGCGGTGGCACTGAAGCTTTCTTT.

This clonotype was seen at least ten times. The genes are TRBV3-1 and TRBJ2-1; 8 nucleotides align to TRBD2. The J segment lost 3 bases and the V segment lost 0 bases, leaving 4 bases of the junction unmatched. Per germline, CDR1 LGHDT and CDR2 YNNKEL (reference sequence). The CDR3 has 16 residues. This chain's CDR3 is CASSQDPLAGYNEQFF. CDR3 nucleotides: TGTGCCAGCAGCCAAGATCCCCTAGCGGGCTACAATGAGCAGTTCTTC.

This clonotype appeared a few times. V and J are TRBV11-2 and TRBJ2-5; no clear D. The V end lost 1 base, the J end lost 0 bases, and 6 bases lay between the germline ends. This CDR3 is 14 amino acids long. Germline CDR1 and CDR2: SGHAT and FQNNGV. DNA for the CDR3: TGTGCCAGCAGCTTAGGGGCGGACCAAGAGACCCAGTACTTC. Protein product: CASSLGADQETQYF.

This clonotype was recorded at least ten times. The gene calls are TRBV18 and TRBJ2-5; D call uncertain. CDR1 and CDR2 from the germline V gene are KGHSH and LQKENI. The CDR3 is made up of 13 amino acids. Deletions cut 6 bases from V and 2 bases from J, with 10 bases between. The chain's CDR3 is CASSLGLQETQYF. Written as DNA, the CDR3 is TGTGCCAGCTCGCTGGGCCTACAAGAGACCCAGTACTTC.

This clonotype has a handful of counts. V and J are TRBV7-8 and TRBJ2-7; D possibly matches TRBD1 or TRBD2 (5 bases each). The CDR3 consists of 13 residues. The germline gives CDR1 SGHVS, CDR2 FQNEAQ. Trimming cost V 8 bases and J 5 bases, with 16 bases left between them. The CDR3: CASSGTRIHEQYF. The DNA of the CDR3 is TGTGCCAGCTCCGGGACCCGCATACACGAGCAGTACTTC.

There are a few counts of this clonotype. V gene TRBV7-3 combines with J gene TRBJ2-1, with 8 bases aligning to TRBD2. The CDR3 extends over 14 amino acids. CDR1 SGHTA and CDR2 FQGTGA come from the germline V gene. Trimming took 5 bases from V and 13 from J; bases not matched to a gene: 13. The chain's CDR3 is CASSPGAGGLSQFF. DNA for the CDR3: TGTGCCAGCAGCCCCGGGGCGGGAGGCCTGAGCCAGTTCTTC.

At least ten counts were recorded for this clonotype. The V and J genes are TRBV6-5 and TRBJ2-4; D unresolved. With 0 bases removed from V and 0 bases from J, the gap between germline ends came to 6 bases. Looked up from germline, CDR1 is MNHEY and CDR2 is SVGAGI. CDR3 length: 15 amino acids. The CDR3 DNA follows: TGTGCCAGCAGTTACTCGAATTTAGCCAAAAACATTCAGTACTTC. It translates to CASSYSNLAKNIQYF.